Below are 19 T cell receptor beta chains sequenced from a single sample in a study of cytomegalovirus exposure and HLA in healthy donors. The primer mix had 60 Vbeta and 13 Jbeta primers. Repertoires were generated with immunoSEQ multiplex PCR, while TCRdb's copy carries only in-frame clones and drops some. The sample holds around 170,000 clones, about three quarters seen once. Sequencing was performed on PBMCs. These receptor sequences come from a man between 18 and 35 years old in good health and CMV-seronegative.

A single count supports this clone. The chain joins TRBV6-5 to TRBJ2-5, with TRBD2 matching 9 bases. This CDR3 contains 15 residues. Trimming took 5 bases from V and 1 from J; bases not matched to a gene: 5. The V gene's germline CDR1 is MNHEY and CDR2 SVGAGI. The CDR3 coding sequence is TGTGCCAGCAGTCCCGGACTAGCGACCCAAGAGACCCAGTACTTC. It encodes CASSPGLATQETQYF.

This sequence joins TRBV28 and TRBJ2-7; 9 bases fit TRBD1. After removal of 2 bases from V and 3 bases from J, the junction contained 17 bases not matched to a gene. The CDR3 length is 19 residues. Germline CDR1 and CDR2: MDHEN and SYDVKM. This CDR3 reads CASSLLDPGQGYYGYEQYF. CDR3 sequence (DNA): TGTGCCAGCAGTTTACTCGACCCGGGACAGGGATACTACGGCTACGAGCAGTACTTC.

The V gene is TRBV5-6, the J gene TRBJ1-6; 7 bases align to TRBD1. Germline loops: CDR1 SGHDT, CDR2 YYEEEE. CDR3 size: 15 residues. After removal of 5 bases from V and 8 bases from J, the junction contained 10 bases not matched to a gene. The CDR3 sequence is CASRKFDRVDSPLHF. The CDR3 nucleotides read TGTGCCAGCAGGAAATTTGACAGGGTTGATTCACCCCTCCACTTT.

The gene calls are TRBV5-3 and TRBJ2-5, with 7 bases lining up with TRBD1. TRBV5-3 is identified as an open reading frame with a role that is uncertain. CDR3 size: 15 residues. The V segment lost 6 bases and the J segment 3 bases; nucleotides outside the gene matches: 11. The CDR3 reads CARTLVGTDEETQYF. The CDR3 nucleotides are TGTGCCAGAACCCTTGTGGGGACAGACGAAGAGACCCAGTACTTC.

The chain combines TRBV5-1 with TRBJ1-2, with a possible D match to TRBD1 (6 bases). V shed 5 bases and J shed 6 bases, with 29 bases lying between them. The CDR3 runs to 18 residues. From germline, CDR1 is SGHRS and CDR2 YFSETQ. The CDR3 DNA follows: TGCGCCAGCAGTGCAGGACCAACCCTTTTGGGCAGGGGCGATGGCTACACCTTC. This encodes CASSAGPTLLGRGDGYTF.

A remark on this clone: The same CDR3 also results from other DNA sequences found in this sample. V and J are TRBV5-1 and TRBJ1-1, with 9 bases aligning to TRBD1. Germline assignment: CDR1 SGHRS and CDR2 YFSETQ. The CDR3 sequence is 13 residues long. V lost 4 bases, J lost 8 bases, and 6 bases stayed unmatched. The CDR3 nucleotides are TGCGCCAGCAGCGCTGACAGGGGGGCAGAAGCTTTCTTT. Translating it yields CASSADRGAEAFF.

The V gene is TRBV6-5, the J gene TRBJ1-3, with 9 bases aligning to TRBD1. This CDR3 is 15 amino acids long. Trimming removed 6 bases from V and 2 bases from J; junction bases left unmatched: 5. Germline-derived CDR1 and CDR2 are MNHEY and SVGAGI. The CDR3 coding sequence is TGTGCCAGCAGAAACGACAGGGGGGCTGGAAACACCATATATTTT. It is translated as CASRNDRGAGNTIYF.

This chain connects TRBV4-1 to TRBJ1-2, with 8 bases fitting TRBD1. Germline V CDR1 and CDR2: MGHRA, YSYEKL. J lost 4 bases, V lost 2 bases, and 6 bases had no gene match. The CDR3 has 15 amino acids. The CDR3 DNA sequence: TGCGCCAGCAGCCAACCGGGACAGGCACTCTATGGCTACACCTTC. This sequence encodes CASSQPGQALYGYTF.

The V call is TRBV5-3, the J call TRBJ1-6; D not resolved. TRBV5-3 is an ORF, and what it does is uncertain. V lost 4 bases, J lost 12 bases, and 11 bases lay in between. CDR3 length: 12 amino acids. CDR3 protein: CARSPRGGPLHF. The CDR3 nucleotides are TGTGCCAGAAGCCCAAGAGGTGGACCCCTCCACTTT.

This clone has a handful of counts. V and J are TRBV9 and TRBJ1-4, with 7 positions matching TRBD1. CDR3 length equals 15 residues. The germline V gene encodes CDR1 SGDLS and CDR2 YYNGEE. Germline trimming cut 4 bases from V and 0 bases from J; bases unmatched to any gene: 3. The CDR3 nucleotides are TGTGCCAGCAGCACCCAGGGGGCAACTAATGAAAAACTGTTTTTT. As protein: CASSTQGATNEKLFF.

The gene calls are TRBV5-6 and TRBJ2-5; TRBD1 might be the D (5 bases). Germline V gene sequence: CDR1 SGHDT, CDR2 YYEEEE. V was clipped by 0 bases and J by 5 bases, with 8 bases between them. This CDR3 is 13 amino acids long. The CDR3 bases are TGTGCCAGCAGCTTGGGGGGCCAGGAGACCCAGTACTTC. This translates into CASSLGGQETQYF.

The J gene is TRBJ1-2, the V gene TRBV28; 7 bases are shared with TRBD1. Germline CDR1 and CDR2: MDHEN and SYDVKM. V was clipped by 7 bases and J by 4 bases; unmatched bases: 6. There are 13 residues in the CDR3. CDR3 nucleotide sequence: TGTGCCAGCAAGGGGGCCCCATTCTATGGCTACACCTTC. It codes for CASKGAPFYGYTF.

J is TRBJ2-4 and V is TRBV6-1; TRBD1 aligns across 8 bases. J was trimmed by 1 base and V by 3 bases; bases with no gene match: 5. This CDR3 spans 16 amino acids. CDR1 is MNHNS, CDR2 SASEGT, per germline. For the CDR3, the DNA is TGTGCCAGCAGTGAGGACAGGGTGATGGCCAAAAACATTCAGTACTTC. Protein sequence: CASSEDRVMAKNIQYF.

The V gene is TRBV30, the J gene TRBJ1-5, with TRBD1 matching over 11 bases. The CDR3 covers 16 residues. Germline CDR1 is GTSNPN and CDR2 is SVGIG (reference sequence). Trimming removed 2 bases from V and 4 bases from J; junction bases left unmatched: 7. Written as DNA, the CDR3 is TGTGCCTGGAGTATCATCCGGGACAGGGGGAATCAGCCCCAGCATTTT. This gives the protein CAWSIIRDRGNQPQHF.

This clone was seen a few times. V and J are TRBV6-5 and TRBJ2-3, with 8 nucleotides matching TRBD1. V trimming: 5 bases; J trimming: 6 bases; junction bases outside the gene matches: 10. The CDR3 is 15 amino acids. The germline CDR1 and CDR2 sequences are MNHEY and SVGAGI. CDR3 amino acids: CASSPTGTGSDTQYF. CDR3 nucleotides: TGTGCCAGCAGTCCCACCGGGACAGGATCTGATACGCAGTATTTT.

The V call is TRBV30, the J call TRBJ2-4; 9 bases are a match to TRBD2. The CDR3 consists of 16 residues. Trimming removed 1 base from V and 1 base from J; junction bases left unmatched: 5. CDR1 and CDR2 (germline): GTSNPN, SVGIG (reference sequence). CDR3 region: CAWSAGGGAAKNIQYF. CDR3 bases: TGTGCCTGGAGTGCAGGCGGGGGGGCGGCCAAAAACATTCAGTACTTC.

Notes on this clone: This CDR3 is also generated by other DNA sequences in the sample. This chain uses TRBV5-6 with TRBJ2-7; 7 nucleotides agree with TRBD1. The V segment lost 4 bases and the J segment 4 bases; nucleotides outside the gene matches: 8. Germline loops: CDR1 SGHDT, CDR2 YYEEEE. This CDR3 is built from 14 residues. CDR3 nucleotide sequence: TGTGCCAGCAGCCGAACCGGGACAGATTACGAGCAGTACTTC. Encoded protein: CASSRTGTDYEQYF.

This clone was counted a few times. This chain connects TRBV6-5 to TRBJ2-5, with a weak D call TRBD2 (5 bases). The DNA matches TRBJ2-7 better at its end, which makes the J call doubtful. Germline CDR1 MNHEY, CDR2 SVGAGI. This CDR3 has 15 amino acids. The CDR3 reads CASTLPGRASHEQYF. In DNA, the CDR3 is TGTGCCAGCACGCTCCCGGGAAGGGCGTCCCACGAGCAGTACTTC.

The genes are TRBV5-6 and TRBJ2-5, with 12 bases aligning to TRBD2. Per germline, CDR1 SGHDT and CDR2 YYEEEE. Trimming at V came to 3 bases and at J to 5 bases, leaving 5 bases not matched to a gene. This CDR3 is 15 amino acids long. The CDR3 sequence: CASSSSGGAWETQYF. The CDR3 bases are TGTGCCAGCAGCTCTAGCGGGGGGGCTTGGGAGACCCAGTACTTC.